The 20 T cell receptor beta chains below all came from one sample that was sequenced in a study of CD8+CD57+ T cells in acquired aplastic anemia. Profiling of TCR beta VDJ combinations and CDR3 sequences used genomic DNA as template. MiXCR, run by TCRdb on the reads, gives a single entry per CDR3 protein. The sample lists about 150,000 distinct CDR3 sequences, over 50% occurring once. Patients chosen for sequencing had shown CD8+CD57+ cell expansion by flow cytometry. The sample consisted of sorted CD4+, CD8+, or CD8+CD57+ T cells (not recorded which) from PBMCs. These receptors came from a human donor with aplastic anemia.

This clonotype came up a few times. The V call is TRBV15, the J call TRBJ2-3, with a tentative D call TRBD1 (5 bases). The CDR3 has 15 residues. Germline CDR1 is LNHNV and CDR2 is YYDKDF (reference sequence). Trimming removed 1 base from V and 2 bases from J, with 10 bases in between. The CDR3 bases are TGTGCCACCAGCAGAGCGGCAGGGTTCACAGATACGCAGTATTTT. Its protein is CATSRAAGFTDTQYF.

This clonotype was seen only once. J is TRBJ2-2 and V is TRBV25-1; 10 bases align to TRBD1. The CDR3 is 16 residues long. Trimming took 4 bases from V and 7 from J; bases not matched to a gene: 9. Germline-derived CDR1 and CDR2 are MGHDK and SYGVNS. CDR3 in DNA: TGTGCCAGCAGTGGAGACAGGGGGCAAGGGGACGGGGAGCTGTTTTTT. Its translation is CASSGDRGQGDGELFF.

The chain joins TRBV7-6 to TRBJ1-6; D uncertain. Per the germline V gene, CDR1 is SGHVS and CDR2 is FNYEAQ. The V and J ends lost 5 bases and 8 bases respectively, with 13 bases between them. The CDR3 spans 14 residues. This CDR3 is CASSEMHGDSPLHF. The CDR3 DNA follows: TGTGCCAGCAGCGAGATGCACGGGGATTCACCCCTCCACTTT.

This clonotype came up many times. The chain is built from TRBV19 and TRBJ1-1; D perhaps matches TRBD1 (5 bases). The germline V and J ends were trimmed by 6 bases and 2 bases, with 10 bases remaining between them. The CDR3 has 13 amino acids. Looked up from germline, CDR1 is LNHDA and CDR2 is SQIVND (reference sequence). CDR3 DNA: TGTGCCAGTAGGGGGGATTTTAACACTGAAGCTTTCTTT. Encoded protein: CASRGDFNTEAFF.

The gene calls are TRBV5-5 and TRBJ2-5; D gene unclear. Per the germline V gene, CDR1 is SGHKS and CDR2 is YYEKEE (reference sequence). This CDR3 spans 14 amino acids. V was cut by 2 bases and J by 7 bases, with 15 bases left in between. In DNA form, the CDR3 reads TGTGCCAGCAGCTTAGGGTTTGACGTAGGGACCCAGTACTTC. It encodes CASSLGFDVGTQYF.

This clonotype was recorded many times. J is TRBJ2-7 and V is TRBV20-1; D possibly corresponds to TRBD2 (5 bases). Trimming pared 0 bases from V and 6 bases from J, leaving 12 bases between. Germline CDR1 and CDR2: DFQATT and SNEGSKA (reference sequence). CDR3 length equals 13 residues. CDR3 sequence: CSARDGPRGEQYF. The DNA of the CDR3 is TGCAGTGCTAGAGATGGCCCTCGGGGCGAGCAGTACTTC.

V gene TRBV5-6 combines with J gene TRBJ1-1; D is unresolved. The V gene's germline CDR1 is SGHDT and CDR2 YYEEEE. This CDR3 is built from 14 residues. Trimming stripped 4 bases from V and 0 bases from J, with 10 bases between. CDR3 region: CASSRYSLNTEAFF. CDR3 sequence (DNA): TGTGCCAGCAGCCGTTACAGTCTGAACACTGAAGCTTTCTTT.

The rearrangement joins TRBV15 to TRBJ2-7; D perhaps matches TRBD2 (5 bases). CDR1 is LNHNV, CDR2 YYDKDF, per germline (reference sequence). Deletions cut 1 base from V and 3 bases from J, with 13 bases between. This CDR3 is built from 15 residues. The CDR3 loop reads CATSRGRTRDYEQYF. The CDR3 region has the DNA TGTGCCACCAGCAGAGGGAGGACCCGGGACTACGAGCAGTACTTC.

The CDR3 DNA reads as TGTGCCAGCTGGTCGACTAGTCAAGAGACCCAGTACTTC. Translating it yields CASWSTSQETQYF. V and J are TRBV7-8 and TRBJ2-5, with D tentatively TRBD2 (6 bases). Germline values: CDR1 SGHVS, CDR2 FQNEAQ. The CDR3 runs to 13 residues. V was pared by 8 bases and J by 2 bases, with 12 bases between. The full variable domain, rest sourced from reference TRBV7-8 and TRBJ2-5, is GAGVSQSPRYKVAKRGQDVALRCDPISGHVSLFWYQQALGQGPEFLTYFQNEAQLDKSGLPSDRFFAERPEGSVSTLKIQRTQQEDSAVYLCASWSTSQETQYFGPGTRLLVL.

V and J are TRBV7-3 and TRBJ1-3; 8 bases align to TRBD1. Trimming took 5 bases from V and 0 from J; bases not matched to a gene: 3. Germline lookup yields CDR1 SGHTA and CDR2 FQGTGA. The CDR3 contains 15 residues. In nucleotides, the CDR3 is TGTGCCAGCAGCCCGGGACAGGTCTCTGGAAACACCATATATTTT. Translated, it gives CASSPGQVSGNTIYF.

This clonotype was detected ten times or more. The chain recombines TRBV19 with TRBJ2-7; 10 bases map to TRBD1. The ends lost 3 bases at V and 2 bases at J; junction bases unmatched: 1. Germline CDR1 reads LNHDA; CDR2 reads SQIVND (reference sequence). The CDR3 spans 14 residues. The CDR3, as DNA: TGTGCCAGTAGTATGGGGACAGGGGCCTACGAGCAGTACTTC. It translates to CASSMGTGAYEQYF.

The chain carries TRBV7-6 and TRBJ2-1; D gene uncertain. With 5 bases removed from V and 4 bases from J, the gap between germline ends came to 12 bases. The CDR3 contains 14 residues. Germline values: CDR1 SGHVS, CDR2 FNYEAQ. The CDR3 protein is CASSRTGPYNEQFF. The CDR3 coding sequence is TGTGCCAGCAGCCGTACCGGGCCTTACAATGAGCAGTTCTTC.

The chain is built from TRBV25-1 and TRBJ2-6, with D uncertain. Germline V CDR1 and CDR2: MGHDK, SYGVNS. The germline V and J ends were trimmed by 3 bases and 0 bases, with 9 bases remaining between them. CDR3 length: 16 amino acids. DNA of the CDR3: TGTGCCAGCAGTGACCGAACCATCTCTGGGGCCAACGTCCTGACTTTC. Translation gives CASSDRTISGANVLTF.

V usage is TRBV24-1 and J usage is TRBJ1-5, with D maybe TRBD1 (6 bases). V lost 9 bases and J lost 1, with 21 bases in between. The CDR3 has 17 residues. CDR1 and CDR2 from the germline V gene are KGHDR and SFDVKD. Written as DNA, the CDR3 is TGTGCCACCGGAAAGGGACACTTTGGGCCGAGCAATCAGCCCCAGCATTTT. Translation: CATGKGHFGPSNQPQHF.

The J gene is TRBJ2-7, the V gene TRBV20-1; perhaps TRBD1 as D (6 bases). The CDR3 sequence is 15 residues long. V lost 0 bases to trimming and J lost 0 bases, with 12 bases between them. CDR1 is DFQATT, CDR2 SNEGSKA, per germline (reference sequence). CDR3 residues: CSARDPGVSSYEQYF. DNA of the CDR3: TGCAGTGCTAGAGATCCAGGGGTGAGCTCCTACGAGCAGTACTTC.

This clonotype was detected once. CDR3 sequence: CASSTPGLAGGPTGELFF. CDR3 nucleotide sequence: TGTGCCAGTAGTACCCCGGGACTAGCGGGAGGGCCCACCGGGGAGCTGTTTTTT. The rearrangement uses TRBV19 and TRBJ2-2, with 16 bases identical to TRBD2. The CDR3 runs 18 residues. Germline V gene sequence: CDR1 LNHDA, CDR2 SQIVND (reference sequence). The V and J ends lost 4 bases and 4 bases, in that order; junction bases with no gene match: 6. Full variable domain (remainder filled in from reference TRBV19 and TRBJ2-2): DGGITQSPKYLFRKEGQNVTLSCEQNLNHDAMYWYRQDPGQGLRLIYYSQIVNDFQKGDIAEGYSVSREKKESFPLTVTSAQKNPTAFYLCASSTPGLAGGPTGELFFGEGSRLTVL.

As for this clonotype: The CDR3 does not close with the conserved phenylalanine or tryptophan, likely indicating a read error. The chain recombines TRBV10-3 with TRBJ1-6; 7 bases align to TRBD1. Losses at the gene ends were 5 bases for V and 7 bases for J; bases not matched to a gene: 5. The CDR3 has 14 residues. Germline CDR1 and CDR2: ENHRY and SYGVKD. The DNA of the CDR3 is TGTGCCATCAGTTCTGGACAGGAGAATTCACCCCTCCACCTT. Translated, it gives CAISSGQENSPLHL.

V usage is TRBV10-3 and J usage is TRBJ1-6; perhaps TRBD1 as D (5 bases). CDR1 and CDR2 (germline): ENHRY, SYGVKD. CDR3 length equals 13 residues. Trimming took 4 bases from V and 10 from J, leaving 11 bases between them. CDR3 nucleotides: TGTGCCATCAGTGCGGGGGGGTCCTCACCCCTCCACTTT. Translated: CAISAGGSSPLHF.

This clonotype was found once. A clone one base away is much larger, so this may be a read error. The V call is TRBV5-1, the J call TRBJ2-5; D unclear. The CDR3 spans 15 residues. The V end was cut by 4 bases, the J end by 5 bases, with 18 bases between. The germline V gene has CDR1 SGHRS and CDR2 YFSETQ. The CDR3 loop is CASSPQDAIGETQYF. The CDR3 DNA reads as TGCGCCAGCAGCCCTCAGGACGCCATAGGGGAGACCCAGTACTTC. The full variable domain, completed using reference TRBV5-1 and TRBJ2-5, is KAGVTQTPRYLIKTRGQQVTLSCSPISGHRSVSWYQQTPGQGLQFLFEYFSETQRNKGNFPGRFSGRQFSNSRSEMNVSTLELGDSALYLCASSPQDAIGETQYFGPGTRLLVL.

The chain has TRBV20-1 and TRBJ1-1; tentatively, D is TRBD1 (6 bases). The CDR3 length is 14 residues. Trimming left V 3 bases short and J 1 base short, with 12 bases between. From germline, CDR1 is DFQATT and CDR2 SNEGSKA (reference sequence). Here the CDR3 reads CSAREGGPNTEAFF. The CDR3 region has the DNA TGCAGTGCTAGGGAAGGGGGACCGAACACTGAAGCTTTCTTT.